The 20 T cell receptor beta chains given below trace back to one sample, sequenced in a study of early T cells in non-severe SARS-CoV-2 infection. TCRdb passed the 5' RACE reads through MiXCR, listing each CDR3 protein once. The sample records under 45,000 distinct CDR3 sequences, roughly 11% being singletons. Specimen: whole blood. The receptors were gathered from an adult who was a healthcare worker with PCR-confirmed SARS-CoV-2 infection or an uninfected control (not recorded which).

In this sample, this clonotype turned up a few times. The chain combines TRBV29-1 with TRBJ1-5, with D maybe TRBD1 (5 bases). CDR3 length: 13 residues. Trimming stripped 4 bases from V and 0 bases from J, with 7 bases between. In germline, CDR1 is SQVTM, CDR2 ANQGSEA. The CDR3 region has the DNA TGCAGCGTTGGCGACAGTAGCAATCAGCCCCAGCATTTT. This translates into CSVGDSSNQPQHF.

This clonotype was seen repeatedly, ten times or more. The chain recombines TRBV4-3 with TRBJ2-7; 7 nucleotides align to TRBD1. V was clipped by 3 bases and J by 0 bases; unmatched bases: 5. Germline loops: CDR1 LGHNA, CDR2 YSLEER. The CDR3 runs to 15 residues. CDR3 in DNA: TGCGCCAGCAGCCACCTCCGGGACAGCTCCTACGAGCAGTACTTC. The encoded protein is CASSHLRDSSYEQYF.

The J gene is TRBJ1-1, the V gene TRBV4-3; D is undetermined. The CDR3 runs to 12 residues. V lost 4 bases and J 4 bases, leaving 7 bases between the germline ends. In germline, CDR1 is LGHNA, CDR2 YSLEER. The CDR3 nucleotides read TGCGCCAGCAGCCCGGACCTCACTGAAGCTTTCTTT. Residues: CASSPDLTEAFF.

This CDR3 reads CASSQGLAGGMDTQYF. The CDR3 DNA is TGTGCCAGCAGCCAAGGACTAGCGGGGGGGATGGATACGCAGTATTTT. The rearrangement joins TRBV7-2 to TRBJ2-3, with 15 bases that match TRBD2. V was pared by 5 bases and J by 6 bases, with 6 bases of the junction left unmatched. The CDR3 totals 16 residues. The germline V gene has CDR1 SGHTA and CDR2 FQGNSA.

This clonotype turned up a few times. V is TRBV9 and J is TRBJ2-3; D not certain. Per the germline V gene, CDR1 is SGDLS and CDR2 is YYNGEE. The CDR3 totals 12 residues. V lost 2 bases, J lost 2 bases, and 3 bases lay in between. The CDR3, as DNA: TGTGCCAGCAGCGTTGACACAGATACGCAGTATTTT. Protein: CASSVDTDTQYF.

This clonotype has at least ten counts. In DNA, the CDR3 is TGCAGTGCTAGAACGCAGGGAACTAATGAAAAACTGTTTTTT. Translating it yields CSARTQGTNEKLFF. The chain employs TRBV20-1 and TRBJ1-4, with a tentative D call TRBD1 (5 bases). V was cut by 2 bases and J by 1 base, with 8 bases left in between. Per the germline V gene, CDR1 is DFQATT and CDR2 is SNEGSKA (reference sequence). CDR3 length: 14 residues.

This clonotype was seen repeatedly, ten times or more. The rearrangement links TRBV30 to TRBJ2-5; D call uncertain. Germline V gene sequence: CDR1 GTSNPN, CDR2 SVGIG (reference sequence). This CDR3 is built from 10 residues. V was trimmed by 3 bases and J by 5 bases, leaving 4 bases between them. The CDR3 coding sequence is TGTGCCTGGAGCAGGGAGACCCAGTACTTC. It encodes CAWSRETQYF. Supplemented by reference TRBV30 and TRBJ2-5, the full variable domain reads SQTIHQWPATLVQPVGSPLSLECTVEGTSNPNLYWYRQAAGRGLQLLFYSVGIGQISSEVPQNLSASRPQDRQFILSSKKLLLSDSGFYLCAWSRETQYFGPGTRLLVL.

The rearrangement links TRBV4-3 to TRBJ2-3; 8 bases map to TRBD2. Germline CDR1 and CDR2: LGHNA and YSLEER. The trim removed 0 bases at V and 1 base at J, leaving 6 bases unmatched. The CDR3 runs to 17 residues. The CDR3 here is CASSQDYPAGGTDTQYF. In DNA form, the CDR3 reads TGCGCCAGCAGCCAAGATTATCCAGCGGGGGGCACAGATACGCAGTATTTT.

This rearrangement joins TRBV20-1 to TRBJ2-5; TRBD2 aligns across 12 bases. Germline values: CDR1 DFQATT, CDR2 SNEGSKA (reference sequence). The CDR3 spans 14 residues. Trimming at V came to 4 bases and at J to 7 bases, leaving 7 bases not matched to a gene. The CDR3 DNA reads as TGCAGTGCTACGACTAGCGGGGGCATCGGGACCCAGTACTTC. It codes for CSATTSGGIGTQYF.

This clonotype was counted between two and nine times. The V call is TRBV3-1, the J call TRBJ2-7; D unclear. Germline loops: CDR1 LGHDT, CDR2 YNNKEL (reference sequence). V lost 8 bases to trimming and J lost 6 bases, with 11 bases between them. The CDR3 contains 11 residues. CDR3 nucleotide sequence: TGTGCCAGCGGGGAACGAGGCGAGCAGTACTTC. The encoded protein is CASGERGEQYF.

This clonotype was counted only a few times. The chain joins TRBV12-5 to TRBJ1-5, with D unclear. V shed 6 bases and J shed 4 bases, with 7 bases lying between them. Germline V gene sequence: CDR1 LGHNT, CDR2 FRNRAP. This CDR3 spans 12 amino acids. CDR3 sequence reads: CASGTPNQPQHF. CDR3 in DNA: TGTGCTAGTGGCACACCGAATCAGCCCCAGCATTTT.

This clonotype was recorded many times. This rearrangement joins TRBV12-3 or TRBV12-4 to TRBJ2-2; possible D gene TRBD1, 6 bases. Between the trimmed V and J ends, which lost 7 bases and 6 bases, there was a span of 15 bases. The CDR3 is made up of 14 amino acids. CDR3 sequence: CASTLGHRAGELFF. In DNA, the CDR3 is TGTGCCAGCACCTTGGGACACAGGGCCGGGGAGCTGTTTTTT.

This clonotype was detected ten times or more. This chain joins TRBV29-1 and TRBJ2-7; a weak D match, TRBD1 (6 bases). The V end lost 4 bases, the J end lost 3 bases, and 7 bases lay between the germline ends. The germline CDR1 and CDR2 sequences are SQVTM and ANQGSEA. The CDR3 has 11 amino acids. The CDR3 region has the DNA TGCAGCGTTGGAGGGGGCTACGAGCAGTACTTC. It codes for CSVGGGYEQYF.

This clonotype was recorded at least ten times. V gene TRBV6-2 or TRBV6-3 combines with J gene TRBJ2-7; 7 bases map to TRBD2. V dropped 5 bases and J dropped 4; count of bases not matched to a gene: 2. Germline-derived CDR1 and CDR2 are MNHEY and SVGEGT. This CDR3 contains 12 residues. The DNA for the CDR3 is TGTGCCAGCAGTCGGGGGGAATACGAGCAGTACTTC. Translated, it gives CASSRGEYEQYF.

In this sample, this clonotype turned up many times. For the CDR3, the DNA is TGTGCCAGCAGTTACTCGTTACGGCAGCCCCAGCATTTT. This codes for CASSYSLRQPQHF. The V and J genes are TRBV6-2 or TRBV6-3 and TRBJ1-5, with D hard to call. The CDR3 is 13 residues long. Per the germline V gene, CDR1 is MNHEY and CDR2 is SVGEGT. V lost 0 bases, J lost 7 bases, and 7 bases lay in between.

On this clonotype itself: A read error may account for a junction end that differs from germline. The genes are TRBV12-3 or TRBV12-4 and TRBJ2-5; unclear D gene. The CDR3 covers 12 residues. Written as DNA, the CDR3 is TGTGCCAGCAGCTTAGGCCAAGAGACCCAGTACTTC. Its translation: CASSLGQETQYF.

This clonotype was observed a handful of times. The chain recombines TRBV18 with TRBJ1-1; the match to TRBD1 covers 10 bases. CDR3 length: 16 residues. Looked up from germline, CDR1 is KGHSH and CDR2 is LQKENI. V lost 2 bases, J lost 4 bases, and 7 bases stayed unmatched. CDR3 bases: TGTGCCAGCTCACCAGTGACAGGGGGCGCAGGCACTGAAGCTTTCTTT. Its translation: CASSPVTGGAGTEAFF.

This clonotype was counted many times. The chain links TRBV20-1 to TRBJ1-2; no clear D gene. Trimming removed 0 bases from V and 8 bases from J, with 13 bases in between. Looked up from germline, CDR1 is DFQATT and CDR2 is SNEGSKA (reference sequence). This CDR3 region has 13 residues. CDR3 amino acids: CSAREAAKTGYTF. The CDR3 DNA follows: TGCAGTGCTAGAGAGGCAGCGAAGACGGGCTACACCTTC.

This clonotype was seen ten or more times. The chain couples TRBV20-1 to TRBJ2-3; 12 positions match TRBD2. Germline V CDR1 and CDR2: DFQATT, SNEGSKA (reference sequence). The CDR3 consists of 18 residues. After removal of 6 bases from V and 3 bases from J, the junction contained 16 bases not matched to a gene. DNA of the CDR3: TGCAGTGCCACCCCAGGGCTAGCGGGGGGGCCATTGACAGATACGCAGTATTTT. This translates into CSATPGLAGGPLTDTQYF.

The chain combines TRBV29-1 with TRBJ1-5, with 7 nucleotides matching TRBD1. V dropped 6 bases and J dropped 4; count of bases not matched to a gene: 3. The CDR3 sequence is 12 residues long. The germline V gene encodes CDR1 SQVTM and CDR2 ANQGSEA. The DNA of the CDR3 is TGCAGCGTCGGGACAGCTAATCAGCCCCAGCATTTT. Translation gives CSVGTANQPQHF.